One T cell receptor beta chain is described in this entry. Its antigen is currently unknown. These data belong to a study of graft-versus-host responses after intestinal transplantation. Study context: Isolated intestinal, liver-intestinal, or multivisceral transplants were what recipients had. Every transplant recipient was induced with anti-thymocyte globulin, then maintained on tacrolimus and steroids for 2 to 3 years.

The table came from immunoSEQ multiplex PCR; TCRdb's copy has only in-frame clones and leaves some out. The table lists 75,000 to 100,000 clones, around nine tenths of them singletons. Findings and limits, study-wide: GvH clonotypes were identified within recipient marrow, with a subset emerging first in ileum or blood. Patients who carried graft-donor T cell macrochimerism also had high graft-versus-host to host-versus-graft clonal ratios in their allografts.

Germline V gene lookup returns CDR1 MNHNS and CDR2 SASEGT. The CDR3 has 14 amino acids. V was pared by 4 bases and J by 5 bases, with 11 bases between. V is TRBV6-1 and J is TRBJ2-2; no definite D call. The sample here was PBMCs, taken approximately 470 days after intestinal transplant. The clonotype was recovered from a human patient who received an intestinal transplant, so some T cells may come from the graft donor. The DNA of the CDR3 is TGTGCCAGCAGTGGGTCTGACGCAACCGGGGAGCTGTTTTTT. Translated, it gives CASSGSDATGELFF.